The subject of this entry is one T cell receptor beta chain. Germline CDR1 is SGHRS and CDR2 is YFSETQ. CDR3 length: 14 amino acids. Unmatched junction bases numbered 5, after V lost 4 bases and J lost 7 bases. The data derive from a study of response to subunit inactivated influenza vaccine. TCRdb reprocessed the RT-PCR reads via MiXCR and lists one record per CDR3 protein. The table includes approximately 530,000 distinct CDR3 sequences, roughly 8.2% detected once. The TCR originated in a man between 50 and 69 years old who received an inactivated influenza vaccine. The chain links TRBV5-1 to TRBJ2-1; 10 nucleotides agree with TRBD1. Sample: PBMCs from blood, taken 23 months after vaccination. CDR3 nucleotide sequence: TGCGCCAGCAGCCGAGGGACAGGGGAGAATGAGCAGTTCTTC. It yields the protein CASSRGTGENEQFF.